The 11 T cell receptor beta chains below were found in one sample sequenced in a study of blood T cell repertoires in COVID-19. Profiling relied on immunoSEQ multiplex PCR, and the TCRdb table lists in-frame clones only, not all of them. The table shows roughly 80,000 clones, with more than 60% occurring only once. Source material: peripheral blood. These receptors all stem from a human donor in a cohort sampled during active COVID-19.

The chain recombines TRBV3-1 (or the pseudogene TRBV3-2) with TRBJ1-2, with D possibly TRBD1 on 6 matching bases. The V end lost 0 bases, the J end lost 4 bases, and 21 bases lay between the germline ends. The CDR3 spans 18 residues. The germline gives CDR1 LGHDT, CDR2 YNNKEL (reference sequence). The CDR3, as DNA: TGTGCCAGCAGCCAAGACCCTTATACGCTCGACAGGACCTATGGCTACACCTTC. This encodes CASSQDPYTLDRTYGYTF.

V and J are TRBV3-1 (or the pseudogene TRBV3-2) and TRBJ2-2, with 10 bases that match TRBD1. CDR1 is LGHDT, CDR2 YNNKEL, per germline (reference sequence). The CDR3 covers 16 residues. V was clipped by 6 bases and J by 1 base; unmatched bases: 5. The CDR3 reads CASRLRDRGNTGELFF. The CDR3 DNA reads TGTGCCAGCAGACTCCGGGACAGGGGGAACACCGGGGAGCTGTTTTTT.

Here the CDR3 reads CATSDQKASGRFTDTQYF. The CDR3, as DNA: TGTGCCACCAGTGATCAAAAGGCTAGCGGGAGGTTCACAGATACGCAGTATTTT. The chain is built from TRBV24-1 and TRBJ2-3; 11 nucleotides align to TRBD2. Germline lookup yields CDR1 KGHDR and CDR2 SFDVKD. J was trimmed by 2 bases and V by 3 bases; bases with no gene match: 9. The CDR3 extends over 18 amino acids.

The chain carries TRBV15 and TRBJ1-2, with D possibly TRBD1 on 6 matching bases. V dropped 0 bases and J dropped 2 bases, with 16 bases sitting between them. This CDR3 is 17 amino acids long. From germline, CDR1 is LNHNV and CDR2 YYDKDF (reference sequence). The CDR3: CATSRDFLTGLNYGYTF. CDR3 DNA sequence: TGTGCCACCAGCAGAGATTTCCTAACAGGGCTCAACTATGGCTACACCTTC.

The chain couples TRBV7-2 to TRBJ2-2; no clear D. Germline CDR1 is SGHTA and CDR2 is FQGNSA. The CDR3 totals 12 residues. Trimming removed 5 bases at V and 3 bases at J, with 4 bases between. CDR3 sequence: CASSTYTGELFF. CDR3 bases: TGTGCCAGCAGCACATACACCGGGGAGCTGTTTTTT.

This clone was seen once. The chain employs TRBV9 and TRBJ2-5, with 8 bases matching TRBD1. The ends lost 4 bases at V and 3 bases at J; junction bases unmatched: 11. The CDR3 length is 16 residues. Per germline, CDR1 SGDLS and CDR2 YYNGEE. For the CDR3, the DNA is TGTGCCAGCAGCTCGACACCAGGGGGCAAGGAAGAGACCCAGTACTTC. Translating it yields CASSSTPGGKEETQYF.

This rearrangement joins TRBV7-8 to TRBJ1-6, with 10 bases fitting TRBD1. J was trimmed by 14 bases and V by 5 bases; bases with no gene match: 9. The CDR3 runs to 14 residues. Germline CDR1 is SGHVS and CDR2 is FQNEAQ. CDR3 loop: CASSPRDRGFTLHF. The DNA of the CDR3 is TGTGCCAGCAGCCCTCGGGACAGGGGCTTCACCCTCCACTTT.

This sequence joins TRBV3-1 (or the pseudogene TRBV3-2) and TRBJ2-1; 7 bases match TRBD2. The CDR3 is made up of 12 amino acids. Germline CDR1 and CDR2: LGHDT and YNNKEL (reference sequence). The ends lost 2 bases at V and 16 bases at J; junction bases unmatched: 8. CDR3 residues: CASSQILAEIFF. DNA for the CDR3: TGTGCCAGCAGCCAAATCCTAGCGGAAATTTTCTTC.

This chain joins TRBV9 and TRBJ2-1; D ambiguous. Trimming took off 0 bases at V and 5 bases at J, with 12 bases between the two ends. The CDR3 is 15 amino acids. The germline CDR1 and CDR2 sequences are SGDLS and YYNGEE. CDR3 protein: CASSVGLGKDNEQFF. CDR3 nucleotide sequence: TGTGCCAGCAGCGTAGGTCTAGGTAAGGACAATGAGCAGTTCTTC.

The J gene is TRBJ1-1, the V gene TRBV29-1, with 10 bases matching TRBD1. CDR1 is SQVTM, CDR2 ANQGSEA, per germline. The V and J ends lost 1 base and 0 bases, in that order; junction bases with no gene match: 5. This CDR3 spans 16 amino acids. CDR3 sequence: CSVEVWTGGLNTEAFF. CDR3 nucleotide sequence: TGCAGCGTTGAAGTATGGACAGGGGGATTGAACACTGAAGCTTTCTTT.

The rearrangement joins TRBV11-2 to TRBJ2-2; D ambiguous. The CDR3 loop spans 14 amino acids. Deletions cut 1 base from V and 7 bases from J, with 10 bases between. The germline CDR1 and CDR2 sequences are SGHAT and FQNNGV. The CDR3 DNA sequence: TGTGCCAGCAGCTTAGGAGCCAGGATCGGGGAGCTGTTTTTT. This codes for CASSLGARIGELFF.